The clone carrying this TCR beta chain was picked up a small number of times. The data are from a study of T cells in Graves' hyperthyroidism and ophthalmopathy. There were TCR beta CDR3 regions amplified from RNA transcripts. HTBI primers were used for first-round RT-PCR of the TCR CDR3. One entry per CDR3 protein results from TCRdb running MiXCR on the multiplex PCR reads. The sample comprises over 650,000 distinct CDR3 sequences, 15% to 20% of which are singletons, and roughly 8% rests with the top ten. Per germline, CDR1 LNHDA and CDR2 SQIVND (reference sequence). The CDR3 covers 17 residues. After removal of 0 bases from V and 4 bases from J, the junction contained 9 bases not matched to a gene. Those with hyperthyroidism were 18 to 65 years old, newly diagnosed, and ill for under 2 months.

The specimen was blood. This clonotype originated in a young man with Graves' hyperthyroidism. The rearrangement uses TRBV19 and TRBJ1-2; the match to TRBD1 covers 9 bases. The CDR3 nucleotides read TGTGCCAGTAGTATAGAAGTCCGACAGGGGGGCTTCTATGGCTACACCTTC. Its protein is CASSIEVRQGGFYGYTF.